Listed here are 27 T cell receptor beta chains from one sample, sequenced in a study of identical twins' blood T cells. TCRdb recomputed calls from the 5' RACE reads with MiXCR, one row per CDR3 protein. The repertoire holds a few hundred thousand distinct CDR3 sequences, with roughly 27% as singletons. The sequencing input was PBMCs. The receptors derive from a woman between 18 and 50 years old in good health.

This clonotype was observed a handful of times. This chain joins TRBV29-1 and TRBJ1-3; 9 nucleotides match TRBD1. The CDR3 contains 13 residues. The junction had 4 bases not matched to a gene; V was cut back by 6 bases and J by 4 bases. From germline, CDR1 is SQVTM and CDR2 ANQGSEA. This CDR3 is CSVSGQGGNTIYF. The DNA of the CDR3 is TGCAGCGTGTCGGGACAGGGCGGAAACACCATATATTTT.

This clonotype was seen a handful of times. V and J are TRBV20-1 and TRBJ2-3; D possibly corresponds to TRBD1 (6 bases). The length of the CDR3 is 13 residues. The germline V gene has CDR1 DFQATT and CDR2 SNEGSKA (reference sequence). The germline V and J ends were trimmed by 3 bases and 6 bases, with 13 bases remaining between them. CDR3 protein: CSARDSFGDTQYF. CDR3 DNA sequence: TGCAGTGCTAGGGACAGCTTTGGTGATACGCAGTATTTT.

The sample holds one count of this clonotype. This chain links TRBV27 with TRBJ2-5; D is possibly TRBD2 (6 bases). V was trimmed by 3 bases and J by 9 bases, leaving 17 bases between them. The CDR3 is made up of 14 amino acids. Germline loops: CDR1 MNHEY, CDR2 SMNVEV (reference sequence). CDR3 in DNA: TGTGCCAGCAGTTTGGGGCTTGGGGGGAAGGCCCAGTACTTC. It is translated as CASSLGLGGKAQYF.

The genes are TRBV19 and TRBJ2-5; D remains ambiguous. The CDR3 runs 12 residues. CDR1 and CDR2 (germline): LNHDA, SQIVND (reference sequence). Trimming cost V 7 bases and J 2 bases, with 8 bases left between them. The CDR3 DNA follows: TGTGCCAGTATGAACCAGCAAGAGACCCAGTACTTC. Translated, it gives CASMNQQETQYF.

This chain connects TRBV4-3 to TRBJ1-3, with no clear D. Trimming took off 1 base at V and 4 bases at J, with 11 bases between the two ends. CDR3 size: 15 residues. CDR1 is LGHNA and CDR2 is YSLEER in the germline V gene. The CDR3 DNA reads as TGCGCCAGCAGCCAAGGTCGGGAACACGGAAACACCATATATTTT. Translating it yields CASSQGREHGNTIYF.

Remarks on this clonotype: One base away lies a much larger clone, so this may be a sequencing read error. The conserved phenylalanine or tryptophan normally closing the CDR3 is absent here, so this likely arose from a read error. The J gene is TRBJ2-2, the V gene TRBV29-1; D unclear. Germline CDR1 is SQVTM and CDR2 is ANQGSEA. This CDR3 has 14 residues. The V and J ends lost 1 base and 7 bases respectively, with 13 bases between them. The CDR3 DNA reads TGCAGCGTTGAAGGAAATGGGCCGCTCGGGGAGCTGTTTTAT. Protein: CSVEGNGPLGELFY.

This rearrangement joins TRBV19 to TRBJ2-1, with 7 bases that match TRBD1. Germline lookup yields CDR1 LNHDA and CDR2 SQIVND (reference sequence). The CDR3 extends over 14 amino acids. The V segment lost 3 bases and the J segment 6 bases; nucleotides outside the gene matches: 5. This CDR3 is CASSMVSGGNEQFF. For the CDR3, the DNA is TGTGCCAGTAGTATGGTCTCAGGGGGCAATGAGCAGTTCTTC.

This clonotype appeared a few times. This chain's CDR3 is CASPRDVTSPNQPQHF. The CDR3 nucleotides are TGCGCCAGCCCTCGGGACGTCACCTCCCCCAATCAGCCCCAGCATTTT. This sequence joins TRBV23-1 and TRBJ1-5; D is perhaps TRBD1 (5 bases). TRBV23-1 is reported as an ORF; its role is uncertain. The CDR3 consists of 16 residues. V lost 8 bases and J 3 bases, leaving 20 bases between the germline ends.

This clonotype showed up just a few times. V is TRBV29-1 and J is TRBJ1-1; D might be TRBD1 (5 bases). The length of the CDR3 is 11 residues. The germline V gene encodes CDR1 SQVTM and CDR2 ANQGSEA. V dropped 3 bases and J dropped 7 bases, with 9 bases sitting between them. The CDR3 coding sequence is TGCAGCGTTGATGCGAGGGGTGAAGCTTTCTTT. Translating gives CSVDARGEAFF. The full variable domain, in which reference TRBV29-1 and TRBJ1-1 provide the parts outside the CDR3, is SAVISQKPSRDICQRGTSLTIQCQVDSQVTMMFWYRQQPGQSLTLIATANQGSEATYESGFVIDKFPISRPNLTFSTLTVSNMSPEDSSIYLCSVDARGEAFFGQGTRLTVV.

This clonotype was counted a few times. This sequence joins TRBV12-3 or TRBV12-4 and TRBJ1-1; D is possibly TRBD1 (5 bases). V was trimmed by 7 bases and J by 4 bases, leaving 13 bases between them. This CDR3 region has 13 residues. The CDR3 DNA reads TGTGCCAGCACCCGCGTCGGGACCACTGAAGCTTTCTTT. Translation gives CASTRVGTTEAFF.

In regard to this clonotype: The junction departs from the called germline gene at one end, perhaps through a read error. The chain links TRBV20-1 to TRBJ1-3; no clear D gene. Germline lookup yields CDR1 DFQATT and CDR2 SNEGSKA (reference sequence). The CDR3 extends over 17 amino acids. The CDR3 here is CSAREGSHRRSGSTIYF. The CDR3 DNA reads TGCAGTGCTAGAGAAGGGTCCCACCGTCGCTCTGGAAGCACCATATATTTT.

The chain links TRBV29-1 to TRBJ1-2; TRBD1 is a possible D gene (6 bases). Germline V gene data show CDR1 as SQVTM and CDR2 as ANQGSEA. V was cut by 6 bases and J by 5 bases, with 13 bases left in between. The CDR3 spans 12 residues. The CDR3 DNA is TGCAGCGTACCGGAGGGGGGTTATGGCTACACCTTC. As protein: CSVPEGGYGYTF.

CDR3 sequence reads: CSATEGGRKYSNQPQHF. Written as DNA, the CDR3 is TGCAGTGCCACAGAGGGGGGTAGGAAATATAGCAATCAGCCCCAGCATTTT. This sequence joins TRBV20-1 and TRBJ1-5, with a possible D match to TRBD1 (6 bases). Germline V gene lookup returns CDR1 DFQATT and CDR2 SNEGSKA (reference sequence). The CDR3 spans 17 residues. V was clipped by 6 bases and J by 0 bases, with 21 bases between them.

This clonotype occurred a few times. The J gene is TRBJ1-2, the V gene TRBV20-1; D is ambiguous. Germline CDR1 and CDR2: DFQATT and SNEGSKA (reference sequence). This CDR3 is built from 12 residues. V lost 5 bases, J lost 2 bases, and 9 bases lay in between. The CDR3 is CSAGRENYGYTF. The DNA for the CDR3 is TGCAGTGCTGGCCGGGAGAACTATGGCTACACCTTC.

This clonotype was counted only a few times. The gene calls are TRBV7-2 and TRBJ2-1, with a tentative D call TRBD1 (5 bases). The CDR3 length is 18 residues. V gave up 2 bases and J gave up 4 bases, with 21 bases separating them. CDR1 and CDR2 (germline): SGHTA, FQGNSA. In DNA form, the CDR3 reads TGTGCCAGCAGCTTAACCCGCAGGGTAAGGAAGGAGTACAATGAGCAGTTCTTC. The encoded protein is CASSLTRRVRKEYNEQFF.

Here the CDR3 reads CSALRGYGYTF. The DNA for the CDR3 is TGCAGCGCGCTCAGGGGCTATGGCTACACCTTC. J is TRBJ1-2 and V is TRBV29-1; possible D gene TRBD1, 6 bases. Trimming removed 7 bases from V and 4 bases from J, with 10 bases in between. CDR1 is SQVTM and CDR2 is ANQGSEA in the germline V gene. This CDR3 is 11 amino acids long.

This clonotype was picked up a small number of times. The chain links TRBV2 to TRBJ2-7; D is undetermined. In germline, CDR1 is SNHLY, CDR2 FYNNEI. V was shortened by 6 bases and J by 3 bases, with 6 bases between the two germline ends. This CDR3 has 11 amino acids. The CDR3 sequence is CASRYIYEQYF. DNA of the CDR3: TGTGCCAGCAGATACATCTACGAGCAGTACTTC.

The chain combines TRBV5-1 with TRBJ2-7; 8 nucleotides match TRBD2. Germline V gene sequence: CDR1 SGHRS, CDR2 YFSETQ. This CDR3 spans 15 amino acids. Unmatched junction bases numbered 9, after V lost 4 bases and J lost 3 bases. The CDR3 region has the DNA TGCGCCAGCAGCGAAGGACTAGCAGGTAACTACGAGCAGTACTTC. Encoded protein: CASSEGLAGNYEQYF.

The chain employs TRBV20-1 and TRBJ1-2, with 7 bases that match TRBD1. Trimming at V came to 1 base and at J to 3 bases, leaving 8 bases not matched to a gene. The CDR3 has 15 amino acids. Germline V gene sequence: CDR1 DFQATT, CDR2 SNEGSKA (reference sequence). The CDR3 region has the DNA TGCAGTGCTAGAGGACAAACAGGGGTCGACTATGGCTACACCTTC. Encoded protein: CSARGQTGVDYGYTF.

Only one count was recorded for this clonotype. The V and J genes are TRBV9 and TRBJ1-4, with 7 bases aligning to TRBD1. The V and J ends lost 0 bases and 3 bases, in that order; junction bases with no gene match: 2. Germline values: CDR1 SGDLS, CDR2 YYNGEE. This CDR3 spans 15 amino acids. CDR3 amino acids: CASSVGQGPNEKLFF. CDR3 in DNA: TGTGCCAGCAGCGTAGGACAGGGACCTAATGAAAAACTGTTTTTT.

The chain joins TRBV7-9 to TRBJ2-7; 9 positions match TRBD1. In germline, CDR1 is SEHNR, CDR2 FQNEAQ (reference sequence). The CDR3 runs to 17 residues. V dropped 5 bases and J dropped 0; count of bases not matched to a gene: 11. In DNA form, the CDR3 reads TGTGCCAGCAGCACAAAATTGGGACAGGGATTCTCCTACGAGCAGTACTTC. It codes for CASSTKLGQGFSYEQYF.

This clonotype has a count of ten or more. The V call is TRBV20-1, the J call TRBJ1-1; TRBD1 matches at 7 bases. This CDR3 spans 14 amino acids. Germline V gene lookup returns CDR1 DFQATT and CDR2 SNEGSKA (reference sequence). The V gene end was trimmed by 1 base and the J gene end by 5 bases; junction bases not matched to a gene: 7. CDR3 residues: CSARGTGRATEAFF. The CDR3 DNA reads TGCAGTGCTAGAGGGACAGGTCGAGCAACTGAAGCTTTCTTT.

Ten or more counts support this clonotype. The CDR3 DNA reads TGCAGCGTTACAGGGCGAGGGGGAGGCGTCCTGACTTTC. This gives the protein CSVTGRGGGVLTF. The V call is TRBV29-1, the J call TRBJ2-6; perhaps D is TRBD1 or TRBD2 (6 bases each). The germline gives CDR1 SQVTM, CDR2 ANQGSEA. This CDR3 has 13 residues. V was trimmed by 5 bases and J by 12 bases, leaving 17 bases between them.

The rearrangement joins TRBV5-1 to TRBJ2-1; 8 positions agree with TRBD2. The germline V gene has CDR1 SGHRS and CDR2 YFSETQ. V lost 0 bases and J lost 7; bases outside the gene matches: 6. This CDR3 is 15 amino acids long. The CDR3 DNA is TGCGCCAGCAGCTTGGACGGGACTAGAAAGAATGAGCAGTTCTTC. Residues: CASSLDGTRKNEQFF. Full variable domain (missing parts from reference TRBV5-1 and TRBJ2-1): KAGVTQTPRYLIKTRGQQVTLSCSPISGHRSVSWYQQTPGQGLQFLFEYFSETQRNKGNFPGRFSGRQFSNSRSEMNVSTLELGDSALYLCASSLDGTRKNEQFFGPGTRLTVL.

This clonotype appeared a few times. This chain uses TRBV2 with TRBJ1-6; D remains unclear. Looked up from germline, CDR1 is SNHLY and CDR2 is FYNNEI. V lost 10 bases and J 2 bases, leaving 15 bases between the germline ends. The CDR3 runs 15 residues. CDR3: CAIHSQRTYNSPLHF. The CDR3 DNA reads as TGTGCCATCCATTCCCAGAGGACCTATAATTCACCCCTCCACTTT.

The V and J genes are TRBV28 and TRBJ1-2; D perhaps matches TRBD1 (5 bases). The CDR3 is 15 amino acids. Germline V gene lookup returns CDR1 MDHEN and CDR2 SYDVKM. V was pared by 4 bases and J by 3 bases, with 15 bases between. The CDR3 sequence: CASSYLGQGDYGYTF. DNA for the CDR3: TGTGCCAGCAGTTATTTGGGGCAGGGCGACTATGGCTACACCTTC.

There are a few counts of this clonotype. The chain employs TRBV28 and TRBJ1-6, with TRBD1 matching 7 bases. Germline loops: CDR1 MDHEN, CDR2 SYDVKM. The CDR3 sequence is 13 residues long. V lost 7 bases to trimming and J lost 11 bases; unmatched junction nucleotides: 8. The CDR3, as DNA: TGTGCCAGCAAGGGGGCGGCGAGAACACCCCTCCACTTT. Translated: CASKGAARTPLHF.